This T cell receptor beta chain was retrieved from a study of T cell changes during pregnancy in multiple sclerosis. The protocol was immunoSEQ multiplex PCR, while the TCRdb copy is restricted to in-frame clones and leaves out a portion. The data hold approximately 34,000 clones, with 90% observed a single time. CDR3 length equals 14 residues. The germline gives CDR1 SGHNT, CDR2 YYREEE (reference sequence). The V and J ends lost 6 bases and 7 bases respectively, with 19 bases between them. Sequences were derived from CD8+ T cells from peripheral blood mononuclear cells, sampled in the first trimester of pregnancy. The clonotype comes from a female donor with multiple sclerosis, enrolled in a pregnancy study. The rearrangement joins TRBV5-4 to TRBJ1-2; D ambiguous. For the CDR3, the DNA is TGTGCCAGCATCCCGGATTCAGGAGGCTCTGGCTACACCTTC. Translation gives CASIPDSGGSGYTF.